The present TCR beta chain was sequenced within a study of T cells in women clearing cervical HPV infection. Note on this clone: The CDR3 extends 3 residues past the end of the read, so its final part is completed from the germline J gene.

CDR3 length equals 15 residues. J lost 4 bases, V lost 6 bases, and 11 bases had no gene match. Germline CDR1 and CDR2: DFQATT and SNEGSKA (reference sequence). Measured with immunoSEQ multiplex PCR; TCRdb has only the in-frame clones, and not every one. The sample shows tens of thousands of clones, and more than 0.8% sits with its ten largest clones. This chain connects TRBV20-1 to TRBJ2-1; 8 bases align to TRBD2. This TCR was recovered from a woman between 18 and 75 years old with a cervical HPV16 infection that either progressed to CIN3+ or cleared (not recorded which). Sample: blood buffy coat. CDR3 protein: CSANTRRGVYNEQFF. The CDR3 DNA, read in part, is TGCAGTGCGAACACGCGGCGGGGGGTTTACAATGAG.